The 9 T cell receptor beta chains below come from one sample, sequenced in a study of T cell responses to AZD1222 COVID-19 vaccine. TCRdb's copy holds only in-frame clones and misses some; the assay was immunoSEQ multiplex PCR. Of approximately 170,000 clones in the sample, approximately 90% were seen once. The sequenced sample was peripheral blood, obtained on day 0 of AZD1222 vaccination. The source of these receptors is an adult in good health.

This sequence joins TRBV11-3 and TRBJ1-2; TRBD1 is a possible D gene (6 bases). Trimming removed 2 bases from V and 4 bases from J, with 8 bases in between. CDR1 and CDR2 from the germline V gene are SGHNT and YENEEA. The CDR3 consists of 13 residues. CDR3 sequence reads: CASSLIQGYGYTF. The CDR3 bases are TGTGCCAGCAGCTTAATACAGGGCTATGGCTACACCTTC.

The chain has TRBV24-1 and TRBJ2-2, with D possibly called TRBD1 or TRBD2 (5 bases each). Per germline, CDR1 KGHDR and CDR2 SFDVKD. Trimming took 9 bases from V and 1 from J, leaving 11 bases between them. The CDR3 runs 14 residues. The CDR3 reads CATGTVGNTGELFF. The CDR3 nucleotides are TGTGCCACCGGGACGGTGGGGAACACCGGGGAGCTGTTTTTT.

This clone has a handful of counts. The V call is TRBV3-1 (or the pseudogene TRBV3-2), the J call TRBJ1-2, with D unresolved. The germline V gene has CDR1 LGHDT and CDR2 YNNKEL (reference sequence). CDR3 length: 15 residues. Trimming took 3 bases from V and 0 from J, leaving 11 bases between them. CDR3 nucleotides: TGTGCCAGCAGCCACCGGATCGACACTAACTATGGCTACACCTTC. Its protein product is CASSHRIDTNYGYTF.

In its sample, this clone was seen once. V gene TRBV28 combines with J gene TRBJ1-2; D remains unclear. The germline V and J ends were trimmed by 1 base and 0 bases, with 6 bases remaining between them. Germline-derived CDR1 and CDR2 are MDHEN and SYDVKM. The CDR3 loop spans 14 amino acids. CDR3 DNA sequence: TGTGCCAGCAGTTTATTAGGGACTAACTATGGCTACACCTTC. Its protein is CASSLLGTNYGYTF.

A few counts support this clone. The chain combines TRBV4-3 with TRBJ2-3, with 7 bases that match TRBD2. With 0 bases clipped from V and 3 bases from J, the junction kept 9 bases outside the gene matches. The germline CDR1 and CDR2 sequences are LGHNA and YSLEER. The CDR3 is 17 residues long. In DNA, the CDR3 is TGCGCCAGCAGCCAAGATGGGGCGGGAGTTGGTACAGATACGCAGTATTTT. As protein: CASSQDGAGVGTDTQYF.

The V and J genes are TRBV4-1 and TRBJ2-7; TRBD2 might be the D (5 bases). V was cut by 1 base and J by 0 bases, with 10 bases left in between. This CDR3 region has 15 residues. CDR1 is MGHRA, CDR2 YSYEKL, per germline. CDR3 residues: CASSQGSGFSYEQYF. The CDR3 region has the DNA TGCGCCAGCAGCCAAGGAAGCGGATTCTCCTACGAGCAGTACTTC.

This chain joins TRBV7-9 and TRBJ2-7, with TRBD1 identical over 7 bases. The CDR3 runs 15 residues. With V trimmed by 4 bases and J by 0 bases, 6 bases remained unmatched. Germline-derived CDR1 and CDR2 are SEHNR and FQNEAQ (reference sequence). The CDR3 bases are TGTGCCAGCAGCTACCGGGACAGTTTCTCCTACGAGCAGTACTTC. This encodes CASSYRDSFSYEQYF. Complete variable domain (other parts from reference TRBV7-9 and TRBJ2-7): DTGVSQNPRHKITKRGQNVTFRCDPISEHNRLYWYRQTLGQGPEFLTYFQNEAQLEKSRLLSDRFSAERPKGSFSTLEIQRTEQGDSAMYLCASSYRDSFSYEQYFGPGTRLTVT.

The chain is built from TRBV28 and TRBJ1-6, with D perhaps matching TRBD1 (5 bases). CDR1 and CDR2 (germline): MDHEN, SYDVKM. V shed 6 bases and J shed 9 bases, with 15 bases lying between them. The CDR3 extends over 14 amino acids. CDR3 in DNA: TGTGCCAGCAGGGGACGGGAGGCGGGTTCACCCCTCCACTTT. Residues: CASRGREAGSPLHF.

CDR3 sequence: CAGAQGLNGNTIYF. The CDR3 DNA follows: TGTGCCGGGGCACAGGGACTTAATGGAAACACCATATATTTT. V usage is TRBV7-9 and J usage is TRBJ1-3; tentatively, D is TRBD1 (6 bases). CDR1 is SEHNR, CDR2 FQNEAQ, per germline (reference sequence). The CDR3 length is 14 residues. V was pared by 11 bases and J by 3 bases, with 17 bases between.